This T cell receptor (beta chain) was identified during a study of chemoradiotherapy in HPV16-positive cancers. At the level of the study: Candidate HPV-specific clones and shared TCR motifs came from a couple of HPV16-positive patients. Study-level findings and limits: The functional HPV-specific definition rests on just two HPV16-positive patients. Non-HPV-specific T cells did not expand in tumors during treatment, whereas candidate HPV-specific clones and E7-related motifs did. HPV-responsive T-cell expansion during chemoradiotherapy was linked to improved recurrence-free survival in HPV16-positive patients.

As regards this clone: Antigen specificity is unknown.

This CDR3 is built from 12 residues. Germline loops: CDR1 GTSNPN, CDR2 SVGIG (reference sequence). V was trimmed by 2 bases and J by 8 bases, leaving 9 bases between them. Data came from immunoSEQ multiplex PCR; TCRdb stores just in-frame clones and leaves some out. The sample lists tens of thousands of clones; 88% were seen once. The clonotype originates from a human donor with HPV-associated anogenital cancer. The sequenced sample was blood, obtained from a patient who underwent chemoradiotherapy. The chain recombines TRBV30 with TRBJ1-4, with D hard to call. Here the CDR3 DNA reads TGTGCCTGGAGTAAGTCTGGGGAAAAACTGTTTTTT. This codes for CAWSKSGEKLFF.